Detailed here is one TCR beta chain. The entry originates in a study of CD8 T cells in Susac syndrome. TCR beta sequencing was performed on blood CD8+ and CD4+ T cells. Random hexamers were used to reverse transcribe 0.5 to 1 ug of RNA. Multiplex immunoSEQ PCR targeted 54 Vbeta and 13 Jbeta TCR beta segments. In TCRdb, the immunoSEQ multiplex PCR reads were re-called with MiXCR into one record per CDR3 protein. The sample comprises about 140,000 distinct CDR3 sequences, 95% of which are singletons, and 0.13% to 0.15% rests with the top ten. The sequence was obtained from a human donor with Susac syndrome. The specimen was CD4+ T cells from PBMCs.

In nucleotides, the CDR3 is TGTGCCAGCACCGGCGACAGGGACCCAGCAGATACGCAGTATTTT. Translating gives CASTGDRDPADTQYF. V and J are TRBV12-3 or TRBV12-4 and TRBJ2-3; the match to TRBD1 covers 7 bases. The CDR3 is made up of 15 amino acids. Trimming took 7 bases from V and 4 from J; bases not matched to a gene: 11.